These 5 T cell receptor beta chains were sequenced from one sample in a study of OX40 agonist ivuxolimab in advanced cancers. Generated by immunoSEQ multiplex PCR, the TCRdb table keeps only in-frame clones and is missing some. The repertoire includes 52,000 or so clones, about four fifths of them detected once, and roughly 0.6% sits in the top ten. The source material was CD4+ or CD8+ T cells sorted from blood, sampled in a trial of the OX40 agonist ivuxolimab. Receptors were obtained from an adult with an advanced solid tumor such as melanoma, head and neck, liver or kidney cancer.

The rearrangement uses TRBV4-2 and TRBJ2-7; D call uncertain. Per the germline V gene, CDR1 is LGHNA and CDR2 is YNFKEQ. There are 14 residues in the CDR3. The germline V and J ends were trimmed by 3 bases and 2 bases, with 11 bases remaining between them. CDR3 bases: TGTGCCAGCAGCCAGACTCGGTTTGCCTACGAGCAGTACTTC. The encoded protein is CASSQTRFAYEQYF.

There are a few counts of this clone. The gene calls are TRBV4-1 and TRBJ2-1, with 13 bases that match TRBD2. V lost 3 bases and J lost 9; bases outside the gene matches: 2. Germline loops: CDR1 MGHRA, CDR2 YSYEKL. This CDR3 has 14 residues. The CDR3 DNA is TGCGCCAGCAGCCAGGGACTAGCGGGAATTGAGCAGTTCTTC. Protein: CASSQGLAGIEQFF.

V and J are TRBV2 and TRBJ1-2; no clear D gene. Germline CDR1 reads SNHLY; CDR2 reads FYNNEI. The CDR3 extends over 14 amino acids. V gave up 4 bases and J gave up 1 base, with 10 bases separating them. This CDR3 is CASSVLQVNYGYTF. The CDR3 DNA is TGTGCCAGCAGTGTTCTCCAGGTTAACTATGGCTACACCTTC.

This rearrangement joins TRBV5-1 to TRBJ1-1, with 7 bases matching TRBD1. The CDR3 contains 15 residues. Germline V CDR1 and CDR2: SGHRS, YFSETQ. Trimming removed 6 bases from V and 1 base from J; junction bases left unmatched: 9. CDR3 coding DNA: TGCGCCAGCACTTCGACAGGGCCCCCGAACACTGAAGCTTTCTTT. Amino acid sequence: CASTSTGPPNTEAFF.

A single count supports this clone. The J gene is TRBJ2-1, the V gene TRBV5-6; possible D gene TRBD2, 6 bases. V lost 1 base, J lost 8 bases, and 10 bases lay in between. The CDR3 loop spans 13 amino acids. The germline V gene has CDR1 SGHDT and CDR2 YYEEEE. The CDR3 DNA is TGTGCCAGCAGCTTGTTTGGGGAGGATGAGCAGTTCTTC. This sequence encodes CASSLFGEDEQFF.